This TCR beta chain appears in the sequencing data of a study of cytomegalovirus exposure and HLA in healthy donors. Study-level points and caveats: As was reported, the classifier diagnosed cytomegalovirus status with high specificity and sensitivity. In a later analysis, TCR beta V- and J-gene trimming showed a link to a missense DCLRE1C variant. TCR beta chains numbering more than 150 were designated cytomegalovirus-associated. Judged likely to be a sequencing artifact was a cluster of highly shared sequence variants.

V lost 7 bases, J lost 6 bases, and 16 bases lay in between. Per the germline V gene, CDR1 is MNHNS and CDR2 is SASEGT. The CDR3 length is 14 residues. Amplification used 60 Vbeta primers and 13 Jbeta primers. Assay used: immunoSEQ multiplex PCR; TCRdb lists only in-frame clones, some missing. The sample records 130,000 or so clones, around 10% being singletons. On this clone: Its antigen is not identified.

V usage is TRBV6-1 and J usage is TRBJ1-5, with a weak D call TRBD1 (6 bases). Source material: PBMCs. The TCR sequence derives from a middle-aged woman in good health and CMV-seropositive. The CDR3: CASTNLAGAQPQHF. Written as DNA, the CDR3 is TGTGCCAGCACCAATCTTGCGGGGGCTCAGCCCCAGCATTTT.